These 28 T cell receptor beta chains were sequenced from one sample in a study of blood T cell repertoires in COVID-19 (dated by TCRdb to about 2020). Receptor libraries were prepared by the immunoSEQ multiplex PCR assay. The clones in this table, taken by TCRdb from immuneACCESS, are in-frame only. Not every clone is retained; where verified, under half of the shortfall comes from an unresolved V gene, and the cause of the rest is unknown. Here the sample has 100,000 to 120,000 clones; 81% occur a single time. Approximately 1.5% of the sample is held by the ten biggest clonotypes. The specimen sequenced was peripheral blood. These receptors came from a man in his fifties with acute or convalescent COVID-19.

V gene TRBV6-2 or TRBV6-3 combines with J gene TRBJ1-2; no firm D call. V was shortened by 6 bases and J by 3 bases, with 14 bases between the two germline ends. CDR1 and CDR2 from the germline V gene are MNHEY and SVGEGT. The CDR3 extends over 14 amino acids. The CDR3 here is CASSGPQTDYGYTF. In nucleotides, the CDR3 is TGTGCCAGCAGCGGGCCACAGACGGACTATGGCTACACCTTC.

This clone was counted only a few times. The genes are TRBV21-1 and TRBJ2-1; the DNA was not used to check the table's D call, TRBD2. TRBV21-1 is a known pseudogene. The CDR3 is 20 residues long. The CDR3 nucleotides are TGTGCCAGCAGCAACCGGGCGGGGCCGGGACTACTGAGCTCCTACAATGAGCAGTTCTTC. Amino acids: CASSNRAGPGLLSSYNEQFF.

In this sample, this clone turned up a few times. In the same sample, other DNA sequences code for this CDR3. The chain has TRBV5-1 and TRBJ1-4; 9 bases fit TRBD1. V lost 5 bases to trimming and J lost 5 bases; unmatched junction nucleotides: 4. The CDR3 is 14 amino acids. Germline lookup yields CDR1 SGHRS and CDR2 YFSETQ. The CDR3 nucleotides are TGCGCCAGCAGGTCCGGGACAGGGAATGAAAAACTGTTTTTT. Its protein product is CASRSGTGNEKLFF.

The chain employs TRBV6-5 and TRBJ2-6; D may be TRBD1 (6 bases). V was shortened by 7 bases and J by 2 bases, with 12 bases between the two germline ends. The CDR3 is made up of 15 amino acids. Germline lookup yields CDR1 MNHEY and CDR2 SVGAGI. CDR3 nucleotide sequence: TGTGCCAGCACTGTGGGGGCTCCTGGGGCCAACGTCCTGACTTTC. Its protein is CASTVGAPGANVLTF.

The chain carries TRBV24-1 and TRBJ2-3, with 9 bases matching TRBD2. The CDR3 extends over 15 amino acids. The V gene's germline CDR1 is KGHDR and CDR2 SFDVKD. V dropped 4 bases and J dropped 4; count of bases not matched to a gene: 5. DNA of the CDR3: TGTGCCACCAGTGAGCTAGCGGGGTCAGCAGATACGCAGTATTTT. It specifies CATSELAGSADTQYF.

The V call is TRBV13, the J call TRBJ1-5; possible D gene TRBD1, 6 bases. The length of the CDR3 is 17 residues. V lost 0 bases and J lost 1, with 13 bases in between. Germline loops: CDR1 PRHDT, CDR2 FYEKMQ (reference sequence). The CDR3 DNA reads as TGTGCCAGCAGCTTAGGCCCCAGGGGCAGGAGCAATCAGCCCCAGCATTTT. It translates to CASSLGPRGRSNQPQHF.

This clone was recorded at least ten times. The CDR3 nucleotides read TGTGCCAGTAGTATCTTCGGGACAGGAAAGGGTCAGCCCCAGCATTTT. Translation: CASSIFGTGKGQPQHF. The chain links TRBV19 to TRBJ1-5; 8 nucleotides match TRBD1. The ends lost 3 bases at V and 6 bases at J; junction bases unmatched: 10. The CDR3 runs 16 residues. CDR1 is LNHDA and CDR2 is SQIVND in the germline V gene (reference sequence).

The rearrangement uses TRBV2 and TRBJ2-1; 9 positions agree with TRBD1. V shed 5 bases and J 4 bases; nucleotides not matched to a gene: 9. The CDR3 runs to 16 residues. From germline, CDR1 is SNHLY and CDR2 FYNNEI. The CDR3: CASSLRGTGWYNEQFF. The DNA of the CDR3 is TGTGCCAGCAGTCTACGAGGGACAGGGTGGTACAATGAGCAGTTCTTC. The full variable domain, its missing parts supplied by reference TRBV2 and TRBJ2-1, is EPEVTQTPSHQVTQMGQEVILRCVPISNHLYFYWYRQILGQKVEFLVSFYNNEISEKSEIFDDQFSVERPDGSNFTLKIRSTKLEDSAMYFCASSLRGTGWYNEQFFGPGTRLTVL.

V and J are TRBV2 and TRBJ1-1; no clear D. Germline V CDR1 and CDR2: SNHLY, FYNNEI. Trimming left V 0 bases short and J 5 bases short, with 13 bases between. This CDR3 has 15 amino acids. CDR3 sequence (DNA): TGTGCCAGCAGTGAAGCGCTGTCGGGGAGGACTGAAGCTTTCTTT. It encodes CASSEALSGRTEAFF.

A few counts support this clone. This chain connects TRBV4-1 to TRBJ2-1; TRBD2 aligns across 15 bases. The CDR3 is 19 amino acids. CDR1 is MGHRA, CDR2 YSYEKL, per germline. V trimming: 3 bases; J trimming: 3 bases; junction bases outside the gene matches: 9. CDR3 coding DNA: TGCGCCAGCAGCCACCCGGGACTAGCGGGGGGCCCTGACTACAATGAGCAGTTCTTC. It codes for CASSHPGLAGGPDYNEQFF.

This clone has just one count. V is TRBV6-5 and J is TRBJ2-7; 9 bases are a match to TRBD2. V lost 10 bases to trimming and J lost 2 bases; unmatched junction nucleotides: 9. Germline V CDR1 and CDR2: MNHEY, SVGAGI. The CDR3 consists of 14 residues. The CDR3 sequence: CATRQERGAYEQYF. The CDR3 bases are TGTGCCACCCGCCAGGAGCGGGGGGCCTACGAGCAGTACTTC.

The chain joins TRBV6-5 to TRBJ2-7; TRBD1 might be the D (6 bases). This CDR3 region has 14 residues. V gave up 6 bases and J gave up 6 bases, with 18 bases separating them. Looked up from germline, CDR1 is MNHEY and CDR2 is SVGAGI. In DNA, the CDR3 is TGTGCCAGCAGGCGAGGGCAGGGGCACGGCGAGCAGTACTTC. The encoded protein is CASRRGQGHGEQYF.

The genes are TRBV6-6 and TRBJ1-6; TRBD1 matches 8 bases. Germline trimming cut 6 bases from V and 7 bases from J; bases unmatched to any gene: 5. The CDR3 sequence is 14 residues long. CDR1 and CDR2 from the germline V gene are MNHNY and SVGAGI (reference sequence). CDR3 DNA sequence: TGTGCCAGCAGCAGGGGGCAAGAGAATTCACCCCTCCACTTT. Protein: CASSRGQENSPLHF.

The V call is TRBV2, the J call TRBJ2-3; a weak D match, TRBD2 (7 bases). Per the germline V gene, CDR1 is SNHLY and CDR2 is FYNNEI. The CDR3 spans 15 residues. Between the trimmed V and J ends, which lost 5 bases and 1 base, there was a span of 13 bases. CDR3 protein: CASSPQGRGTDTQYF. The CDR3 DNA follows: TGTGCCAGCAGTCCTCAGGGGAGGGGCACAGATACGCAGTATTTT.

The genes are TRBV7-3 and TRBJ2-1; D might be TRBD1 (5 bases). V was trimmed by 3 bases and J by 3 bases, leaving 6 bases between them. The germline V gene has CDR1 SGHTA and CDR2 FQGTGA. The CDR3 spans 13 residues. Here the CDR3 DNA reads TGTGCCAGCAGCTTCGACAGCTACAATGAGCAGTTCTTC. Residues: CASSFDSYNEQFF.

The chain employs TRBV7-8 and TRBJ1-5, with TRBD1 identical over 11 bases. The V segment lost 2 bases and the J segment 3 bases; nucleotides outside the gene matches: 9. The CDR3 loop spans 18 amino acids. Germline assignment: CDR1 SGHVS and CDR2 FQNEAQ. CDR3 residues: CASSLIIRDRGVNQPQHF. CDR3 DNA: TGTGCCAGCAGCTTAATTATCCGGGACAGGGGGGTCAATCAGCCCCAGCATTTT.

CDR3 nucleotide sequence: TGTGCCAGCAGTGGGACTAGCGGGTACAATGAGCAGTTCTTC. This sequence encodes CASSGTSGYNEQFF. The chain combines TRBV6-2 or TRBV6-3 with TRBJ2-1; 12 bases map to TRBD2. The CDR3 extends over 14 amino acids. Trimming at V came to 5 bases and at J to 4 bases, leaving 0 bases not matched to a gene. Germline CDR1 and CDR2: MNHEY and SVGEGT.

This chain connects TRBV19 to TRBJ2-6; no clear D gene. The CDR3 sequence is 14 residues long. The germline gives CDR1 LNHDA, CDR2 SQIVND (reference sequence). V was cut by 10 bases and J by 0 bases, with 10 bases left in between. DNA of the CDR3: TGTGCCACCGGAGACCTCTCTGGGGCCAACGTCCTGACTTTC. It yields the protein CATGDLSGANVLTF.

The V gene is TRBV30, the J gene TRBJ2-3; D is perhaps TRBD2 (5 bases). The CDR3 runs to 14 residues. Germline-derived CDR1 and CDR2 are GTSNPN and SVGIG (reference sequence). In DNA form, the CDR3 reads TGTGCGCACTCCAGGACTGAAAGCACAGATACGCAGTATTTT. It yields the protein CAHSRTESTDTQYF.

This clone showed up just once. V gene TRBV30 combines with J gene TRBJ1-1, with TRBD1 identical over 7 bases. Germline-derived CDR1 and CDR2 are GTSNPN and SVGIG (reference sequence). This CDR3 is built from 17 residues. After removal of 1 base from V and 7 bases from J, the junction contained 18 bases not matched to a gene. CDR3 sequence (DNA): TGTGCCTGGAGTGCCCTCCCGGCAGGGGGTTTCCTAAATGAAGCTTTCTTT. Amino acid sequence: CAWSALPAGGFLNEAFF.

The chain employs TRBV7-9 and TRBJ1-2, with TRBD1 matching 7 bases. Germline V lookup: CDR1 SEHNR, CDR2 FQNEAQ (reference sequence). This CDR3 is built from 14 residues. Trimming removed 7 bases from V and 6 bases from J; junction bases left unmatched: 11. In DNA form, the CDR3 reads TGTGCCAGCACCACCAGGGGGGCGGTCAATGGCTACACCTTC. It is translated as CASTTRGAVNGYTF.

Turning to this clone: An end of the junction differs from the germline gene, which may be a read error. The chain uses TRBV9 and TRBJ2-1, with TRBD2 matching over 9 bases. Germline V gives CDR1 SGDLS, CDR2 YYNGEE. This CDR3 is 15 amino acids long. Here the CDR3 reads CARSVDGGGADEQFF. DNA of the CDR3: TGTGCCCGCAGCGTAGACGGCGGGGGGGCGGATGAGCAGTTCTTC.

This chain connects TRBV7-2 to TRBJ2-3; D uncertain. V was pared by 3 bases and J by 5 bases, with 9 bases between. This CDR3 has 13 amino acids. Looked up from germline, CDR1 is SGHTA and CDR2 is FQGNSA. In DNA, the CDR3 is TGTGCCAGCAGCTTTGCGAGAAGAGATACGCAGTATTTT. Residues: CASSFARRDTQYF.

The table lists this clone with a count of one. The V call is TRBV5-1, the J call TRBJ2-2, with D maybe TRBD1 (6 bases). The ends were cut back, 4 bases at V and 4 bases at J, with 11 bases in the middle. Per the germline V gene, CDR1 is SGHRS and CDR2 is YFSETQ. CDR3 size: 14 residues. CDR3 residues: CASSLGQITGELFF. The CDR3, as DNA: TGCGCCAGCAGCCTTGGACAGATCACCGGGGAGCTGTTTTTT.

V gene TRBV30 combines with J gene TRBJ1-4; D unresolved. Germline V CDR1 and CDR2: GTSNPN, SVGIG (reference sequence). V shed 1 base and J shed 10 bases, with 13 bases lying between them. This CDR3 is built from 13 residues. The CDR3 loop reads CAWSGESLGKLFF. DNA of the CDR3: TGTGCCTGGAGTGGGGAGAGTCTTGGAAAACTGTTTTTT.

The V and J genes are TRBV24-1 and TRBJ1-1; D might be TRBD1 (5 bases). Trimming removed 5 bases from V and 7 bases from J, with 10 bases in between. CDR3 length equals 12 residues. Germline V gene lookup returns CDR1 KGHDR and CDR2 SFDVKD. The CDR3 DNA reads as TGTGCCACCAGTGCAGTGGGGGGTGAAGCTTTCTTT. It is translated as CATSAVGGEAFF.

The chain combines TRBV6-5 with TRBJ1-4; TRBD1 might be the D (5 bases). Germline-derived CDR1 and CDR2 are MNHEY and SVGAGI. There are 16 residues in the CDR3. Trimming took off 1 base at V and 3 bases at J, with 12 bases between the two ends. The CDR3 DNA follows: TGTGCCAGCAGTTACTTGAGTCGGGGGTCTAATGAAAAACTGTTTTTT. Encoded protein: CASSYLSRGSNEKLFF.

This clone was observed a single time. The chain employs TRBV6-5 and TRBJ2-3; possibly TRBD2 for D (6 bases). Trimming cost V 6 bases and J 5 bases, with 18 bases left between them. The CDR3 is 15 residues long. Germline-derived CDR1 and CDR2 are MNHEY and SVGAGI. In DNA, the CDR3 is TGTGCCAGCAGCCCGACTAGTAGTAGGCAAGATACGCAGTATTTT. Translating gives CASSPTSSRQDTQYF.